This T cell receptor beta chain was retrieved from a study of blood T cells in healthy people across ages. The CDR3 runs 15 residues. Trimming shortened V by 5 bases and J by 4 bases, and 17 bases separated the two germline ends. Germline values: CDR1 MNHEY, CDR2 SMNVEV (reference sequence). Extraction yielded at least 5 micrograms of total RNA per sample. Broader study findings: Roughly linear declines in TCR beta diversity per million T cells occurred with age. TCR beta diversity tracked closely with naive T cell percentage.

The use of a sample-barcoded 5' primer and a J-beta primer mix characterized a second PCR of 7 to 11 cycles. Every cDNA molecule carried a tag from a template-switch adaptor bearing 12 random nucleotides. TCRdb passed the 5' RACE reads through MiXCR, listing each CDR3 protein once. The sample gives some 1.7 million distinct CDR3 sequences, about 30% of which show up once; 6.5% to 8.5% is in the top ten. This clonotype was seen repeatedly, ten times or more. The antigen remains undetermined. This receptor was taken from a woman younger than 45 in good health. Sequencing input: blood. The V and J genes are TRBV27 and TRBJ2-5, with D tentatively TRBD2 (6 bases). As DNA, the CDR3 is TGTGCCAGCAGTGGGGGTTCCGGAGGGCTAGAGACCCAGTACTTC. It is translated as CASSGGSGGLETQYF.